These T cell receptor beta chains were read from a single sample in a study of CD8 T cells in ankylosing spondylitis. In TCRdb, the 5' RACE reads were re-called with MiXCR into one record per CDR3 protein. The table shows around 250,000 distinct CDR3 sequences, with 9.5% to 12% occurring only once. Input material: blood, either unsorted or a sorted T cell fraction (not recorded which). These receptors were taken from a male donor with ankylosing spondylitis or in good health (not recorded which). Both conserved end residues are part of each CDR3. A D gene is named only where the DNA matches it firmly. Some rows have no size entry. The others give once, few or many, or a class for an expanded clone.

NA,TRBJ1-4,many,TRBV20-1,CSARIGVANEKLFF,TGCAGTGCTAGAATCGGGGTTGCTAATGAAAAACTGTTTTTT
TRBD2,TRBJ2-5,few,TRBV6-1,CASSRAGEASETQYF,TGTGCCAGCAGTAGAGCGGGAGAGGCATCCGAGACCCAGTACTTC
NA,TRBJ1-4,NA,TRBV5-5,CASSPGVNEKLFF,TGTGCCAGCAGCCCGGGCGTTAATGAAAAACTGTTTTTT
NA,TRBJ2-2,few,TRBV7-9,CAPDTGELFF,TGTGCCCCGGACACCGGGGAGCTGTTTTTT
NA,TRBJ2-1,NA,TRBV19,CASSNHLTLRGEQFF,TGTGCCAGTAGTAATCATTTAACGTTGAGGGGTGAGCAGTTCTTC
TRBD2,TRBJ2-3,NA,TRBV20-1,CSARVASGRKSTDTQYF,TGCAGTGCCAGGGTGGCTAGCGGGAGGAAGAGCACAGATACGCAGTATTTT
NA,TRBJ2-1,many,TRBV29-1,CSVDDGNEQFF,TGCAGCGTTGATGATGGCAATGAGCAGTTCTTC
TRBD2,TRBJ2-1,once,TRBV7-3,CASSFPGTSGLNEQFF,TGTGCCAGCAGCTTCCCTGGGACTAGCGGACTCAATGAGCAGTTCTTC
TRBD2,TRBJ2-1,few,TRBV7-9,CASLEGGLYSEQFF,TGTGCCAGCCTGGAGGGAGGGCTTTATAGTGAGCAGTTCTTC
TRBD2,TRBJ2-1,many,TRBV20-1,CSAPRSGEVNEQFF,TGCAGTGCCCCCAGGAGCGGGGAGGTTAATGAGCAGTTCTTC
TRBD2,TRBJ2-1,few,TRBV7-2,CASRRASGIYNEQFF,TGTGCCAGCAGGAGGGCTAGCGGGATATACAATGAGCAGTTCTTC
NA,TRBJ2-7,many,TRBV20-1,CSARGPLEAHEQYF,TGCAGTGCTAGAGGGCCACTCGAAGCCCACGAGCAGTACTTC
TRBD1,TRBJ1-1,NA,TRBV20-1,CSARDSGGWYTEAFF,TGCAGTGCTAGAGACTCAGGGGGATGGTACACTGAAGCTTTCTTT
TRBD2,TRBJ2-3,few,TRBV3-1,CASSQRSRRGGSTDTQYF,TGTGCCAGCAGCCAACGGTCACGGCGGGGGGGAAGCACAGATACGCAGTATTTT
TRBD2,TRBJ2-1,many,TRBV7-2,CASSLVSGAGGPDEQFF,TGTGCCAGCAGCTTAGTGTCTGGGGCGGGGGGGCCCGATGAGCAGTTCTTC
NA,TRBJ2-3,many,TRBV5-1,CASSLASKRADTQYF,TGCGCCAGCAGCTTGGCCTCGAAGCGAGCAGATACGCAGTATTTT
TRBD2,TRBJ2-2,many,TRBV4-2,CASSRTSGDNTGELFF,TGTGCCAGCAGCCGAACTAGCGGGGATAACACCGGGGAGCTGTTTTTT
TRBD1,TRBJ1-1,NA,TRBV5-4,CASSGTGSEAFF,TGTGCCAGCAGCGGGACAGGGTCCGAAGCTTTCTTT
NA,TRBJ1-2,many,TRBV6-5,CASSYSRENGYTF,TGTGCCAGCAGTTACTCCAGGGAAAATGGCTACACCTTC
TRBD2,TRBJ2-2,many,TRBV9,CASSVGLAGGAGELFF,TGTGCCAGCAGCGTAGGACTAGCGGGGGGGGCCGGGGAGCTGTTTTTT
NA,TRBJ2-3,few,TRBV7-9,CASSLNGQGTDTQYF,TGTGCCAGCAGCTTAAACGGGCAAGGCACAGATACGCAGTATTTT
NA,TRBJ2-3,few,TRBV20-1,CSARAINVGDTQYF,TGCAGTGCTAGAGCGATAAACGTGGGAGATACGCAGTATTTT
TRBD1,TRBJ1-1,many,TRBV12-3/TRBV12-4,CASSLAFRTGNTEAFF,TGTGCCAGCAGTTTAGCTTTTAGGACAGGGAACACTGAAGCTTTCTTT
NA,TRBJ1-5,few,TRBV5-1,CASSLEGTGTQPQHF,TGCGCCAGCAGCTTGGAGGGAACAGGGACTCAGCCCCAGCATTTT
NA,TRBJ2-1,NA,TRBV29-1,CSVGGGDYSFNEQFF,TGCAGCGTTGGAGGGGGGGACTATTCCTTCAATGAGCAGTTCTTC
NA,TRBJ2-2,few,TRBV13,CASSLDPGLNTGELFF,TGTGCCAGCAGCTTAGATCCAGGTCTGAACACCGGGGAGCTGTTTTTT
NA,TRBJ2-7,many,TRBV7-6,CASSLAGVAYEQYF,TGTGCCAGCAGCTTAGCCGGGGTAGCCTACGAGCAGTACTTC
NA,TRBJ1-4,few,TRBV10-3,CAISVENEKLFF,TGTGCCATCAGTGTCGAAAATGAAAAACTGTTTTTT
NA,TRBJ1-1,few,TRBV29-1,CSVVMVGLGAFF,TGCAGCGTTGTAATGGTTGGGTTAGGGGCTTTCTTT
NA,TRBJ1-5,NA,TRBV7-6,CASSLRWQGGDQPQHF,TGTGCCAGCAGCTTAAGGTGGCAGGGTGGGGATCAGCCCCAGCATTTT
NA,TRBJ2-1,NA,TRBV7-3,CASSLNNQNEQFF,TGTGCCAGCAGCTTAAATAACCAGAATGAGCAGTTCTTC
TRBD2,TRBJ2-7,few,TRBV5-1,CASSFSRTSASYEQYF,TGCGCCAGCAGCTTTTCGAGGACTAGCGCCTCCTACGAGCAGTACTTC
NA,TRBJ1-4,NA,TRBV27,CASSFTSGGKNEKLFF,TGTGCCAGCAGTTTTACTTCTGGGGGGAAAAATGAAAAACTGTTTTTT
NA,TRBJ2-3,many,TRBV12-3/TRBV12-4,CASSRADSTDTQYF,TGTGCCAGCAGTAGAGCGGATAGCACAGATACGCAGTATTTT
NA,TRBJ1-4,many,TRBV20-1,CSARALAGANEKLFF,TGCAGTGCTAGGGCCCTGGCTGGGGCTAATGAAAAACTGTTTTTT
NA,TRBJ2-5,many,TRBV5-1,CASRGEDSYSTQYF,TGCGCCAGTCGGGGGGAGGACAGCTACTCGACCCAGTACTTC
TRBD1,TRBJ2-7,NA,TRBV11-2,CASSSISSLTGDPYEQYF,TGTGCCAGCAGCTCCATTTCTAGCCTTACAGGGGACCCCTACGAGCAGTACTTC
NA,TRBJ2-3,NA,TRBV5-6,CASSLNRRDTQYF,TGTGCCAGCAGCTTAAATAGGAGGGATACGCAGTATTTT
TRBD2,TRBJ2-5,many,TRBV24-1,CATSDAGEQETQYF,TGTGCCACCAGTGATGCGGGAGAGCAAGAGACCCAGTACTTC
NA,TRBJ1-1,many,TRBV9,CASSVAAVMNTEAFF,TGTGCCAGCAGCGTAGCGGCAGTCATGAACACTGAAGCTTTCTTT
NA,TRBJ1-5,many,TRBV20-1,CSARGTGSQPQHF,TGCAGTGCTAGGGGTACAGGGAGTCAGCCCCAGCATTTT
TRBD2,TRBJ2-3,many,TRBV12-3/TRBV12-4,CASSASGYTDTQYF,TGTGCCAGCAGTGCTAGCGGGTACACAGATACGCAGTATTTT
NA,TRBJ1-2,few,TRBV20-1,CSATGRGGYGYTF,TGCAGTGCTACCGGCAGGGGAGGATATGGCTACACCTTC